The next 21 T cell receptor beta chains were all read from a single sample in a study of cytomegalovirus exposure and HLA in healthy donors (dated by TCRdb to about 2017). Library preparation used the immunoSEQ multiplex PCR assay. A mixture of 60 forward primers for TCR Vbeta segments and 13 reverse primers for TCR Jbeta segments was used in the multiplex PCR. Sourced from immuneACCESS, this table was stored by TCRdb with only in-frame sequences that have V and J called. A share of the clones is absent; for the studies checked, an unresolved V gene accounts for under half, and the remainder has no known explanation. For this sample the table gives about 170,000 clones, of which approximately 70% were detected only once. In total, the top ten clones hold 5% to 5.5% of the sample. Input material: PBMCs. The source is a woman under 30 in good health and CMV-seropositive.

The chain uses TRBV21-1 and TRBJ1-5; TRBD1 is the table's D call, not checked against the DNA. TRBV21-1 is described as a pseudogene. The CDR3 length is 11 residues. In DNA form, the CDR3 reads TGTGCCAGCAACAGATATCAGCCCCAGCATTTT. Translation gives CASNRYQPQHF.

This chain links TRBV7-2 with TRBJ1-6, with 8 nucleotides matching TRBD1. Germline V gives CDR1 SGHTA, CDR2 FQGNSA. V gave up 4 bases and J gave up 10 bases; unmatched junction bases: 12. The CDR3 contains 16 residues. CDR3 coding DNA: TGTGCCAGCAGCTCTACCCTTGGACAGGGCGGCTCACCCCTCCACTTT. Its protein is CASSSTLGQGGSPLHF. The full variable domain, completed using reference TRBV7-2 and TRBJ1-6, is GAGVSQSPSNKVTEKGKDVELRCDPISGHTALYWYRQSLGQGLEFLIYFQGNSAPDKSGLPSDRFSAERTGGSVSTLTIQRTQQEDSAVYLCASSSTLGQGGSPLHFGNGTRLTVT.

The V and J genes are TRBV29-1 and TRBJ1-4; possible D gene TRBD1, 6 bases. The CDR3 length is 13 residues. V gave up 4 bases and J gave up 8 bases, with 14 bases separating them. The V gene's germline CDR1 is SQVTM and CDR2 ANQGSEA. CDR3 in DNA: TGCAGCGTTGGGTCCCGGGACAACGAAAAACTGTTTTTT. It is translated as CSVGSRDNEKLFF.

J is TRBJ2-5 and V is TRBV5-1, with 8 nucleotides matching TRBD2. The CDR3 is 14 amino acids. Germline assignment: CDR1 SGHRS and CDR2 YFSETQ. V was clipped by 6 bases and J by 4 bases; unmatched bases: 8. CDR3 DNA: TGCGCCAGCAACCTACGGGGGGGTTCAGAGACCCAGTACTTC. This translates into CASNLRGGSETQYF.

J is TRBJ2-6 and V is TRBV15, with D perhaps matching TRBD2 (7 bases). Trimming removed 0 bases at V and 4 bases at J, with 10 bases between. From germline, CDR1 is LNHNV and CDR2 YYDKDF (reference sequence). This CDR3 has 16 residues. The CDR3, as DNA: TGTGCCACCAGCAGAGAAGGGGGGGTAGGGGCCAACGTCCTGACTTTC. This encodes CATSREGGVGANVLTF.

The CDR3 nucleotides read TGTGCCAGCAGCTTCGACAGGGGGGCCGGGGGGCAGTACTTC. This gives the protein CASSFDRGAGGQYF. The genes are TRBV7-2 and TRBJ2-7; 9 bases line up with TRBD1. Germline trimming cut 3 bases from V and 9 bases from J; bases unmatched to any gene: 9. This CDR3 is 14 amino acids long. Germline V CDR1 and CDR2: SGHTA, FQGNSA. Complete variable domain (other parts from reference TRBV7-2 and TRBJ2-7): GAGVSQSPSNKVTEKGKDVELRCDPISGHTALYWYRQSLGQGLEFLIYFQGNSAPDKSGLPSDRFSAERTGGSVSTLTIQRTQQEDSAVYLCASSFDRGAGGQYFGPGTRLTVT.

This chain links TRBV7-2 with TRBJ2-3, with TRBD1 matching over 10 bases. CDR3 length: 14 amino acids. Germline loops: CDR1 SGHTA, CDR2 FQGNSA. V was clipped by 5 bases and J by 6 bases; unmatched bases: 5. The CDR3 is CASSRQGAEDTQYF. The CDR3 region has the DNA TGTGCCAGCAGCCGACAGGGGGCTGAGGATACGCAGTATTTT. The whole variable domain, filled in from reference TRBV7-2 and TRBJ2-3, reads GAGVSQSPSNKVTEKGKDVELRCDPISGHTALYWYRQSLGQGLEFLIYFQGNSAPDKSGLPSDRFSAERTGGSVSTLTIQRTQQEDSAVYLCASSRQGAEDTQYFGPGTRLTVL.

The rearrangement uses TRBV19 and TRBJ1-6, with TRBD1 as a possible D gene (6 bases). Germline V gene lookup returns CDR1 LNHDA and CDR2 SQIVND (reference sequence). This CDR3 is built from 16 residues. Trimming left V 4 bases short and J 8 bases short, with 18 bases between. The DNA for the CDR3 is TGTGCCAGTAGTACCTCTCCCGGGGGGCTGGATTCACCCCTCCACTTT. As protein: CASSTSPGGLDSPLHF.

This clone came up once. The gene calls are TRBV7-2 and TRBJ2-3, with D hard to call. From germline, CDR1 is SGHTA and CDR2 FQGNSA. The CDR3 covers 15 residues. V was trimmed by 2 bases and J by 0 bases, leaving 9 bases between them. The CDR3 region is CASSLSRSSTDTQYF. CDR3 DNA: TGTGCCAGCAGCTTAAGTCGGAGTAGCACAGATACGCAGTATTTT.

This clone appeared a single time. Written as DNA, the CDR3 is TGTGCCAGCAGTGTCCAGGGTGGGGTAACCACCGGGGAGCTGTTTTTT. It specifies CASSVQGGVTTGELFF. The gene calls are TRBV6-1 and TRBJ2-2, with a weak D call TRBD1 (5 bases). The CDR3 sequence is 16 residues long. Germline CDR1 is MNHNS and CDR2 is SASEGT. The germline V and J ends were trimmed by 4 bases and 4 bases, with 16 bases remaining between them.

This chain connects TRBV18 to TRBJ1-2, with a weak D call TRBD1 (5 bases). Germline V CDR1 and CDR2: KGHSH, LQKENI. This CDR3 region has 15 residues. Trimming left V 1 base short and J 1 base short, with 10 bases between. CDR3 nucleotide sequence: TGTGCCAGCTCACCACGGTTAGGGGATAACTATGGCTACACCTTC. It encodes CASSPRLGDNYGYTF.

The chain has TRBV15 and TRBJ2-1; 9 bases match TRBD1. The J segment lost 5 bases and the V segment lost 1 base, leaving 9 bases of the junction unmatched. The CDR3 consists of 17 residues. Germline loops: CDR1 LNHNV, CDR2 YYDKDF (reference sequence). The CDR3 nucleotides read TGTGCCACCAGCAGAGGGGCCCCGGGACAGGGACACAATGAGCAGTTCTTC. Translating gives CATSRGAPGQGHNEQFF.

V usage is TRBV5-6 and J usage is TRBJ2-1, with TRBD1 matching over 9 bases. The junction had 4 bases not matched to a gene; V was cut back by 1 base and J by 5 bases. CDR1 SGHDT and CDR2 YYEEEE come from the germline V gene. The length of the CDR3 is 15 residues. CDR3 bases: TGTGCCAGCAGCTTGTTTGGGACAGGGAACAATGAGCAGTTCTTC. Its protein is CASSLFGTGNNEQFF.

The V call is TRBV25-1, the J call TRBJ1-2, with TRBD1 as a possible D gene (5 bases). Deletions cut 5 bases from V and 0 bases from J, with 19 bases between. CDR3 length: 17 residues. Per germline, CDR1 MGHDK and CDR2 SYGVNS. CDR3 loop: CASSHGTGLGPNYGYTF. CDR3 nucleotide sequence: TGTGCCAGCAGTCACGGGACTGGATTGGGCCCTAACTATGGCTACACCTTC.

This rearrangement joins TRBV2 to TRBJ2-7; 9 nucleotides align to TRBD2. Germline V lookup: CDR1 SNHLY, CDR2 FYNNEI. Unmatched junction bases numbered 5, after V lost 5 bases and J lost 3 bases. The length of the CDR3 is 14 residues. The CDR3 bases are TGTGCCAGCAGTTCCGGGACTAGCAGCTACGAGCAGTACTTC. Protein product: CASSSGTSSYEQYF.

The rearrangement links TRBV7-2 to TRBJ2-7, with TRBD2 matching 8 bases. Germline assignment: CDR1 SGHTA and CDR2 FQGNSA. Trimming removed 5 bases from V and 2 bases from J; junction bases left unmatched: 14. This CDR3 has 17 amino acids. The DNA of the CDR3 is TGTGCCAGCAGCCCCGGGGGCGGGGGGCCGAGCGCCTACGAGCAGTACTTC. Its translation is CASSPGGGGPSAYEQYF.

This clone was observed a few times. The CDR3 protein is CASSGGVGSEAFF. The DNA of the CDR3 is TGTGCCAGCAGCGGAGGCGTTGGCTCTGAAGCTTTCTTT. The chain combines TRBV11-2 with TRBJ1-1; no definite D call. Germline CDR1 and CDR2: SGHAT and FQNNGV. V dropped 5 bases and J dropped 6 bases, with 13 bases sitting between them. This CDR3 comprises 13 residues.

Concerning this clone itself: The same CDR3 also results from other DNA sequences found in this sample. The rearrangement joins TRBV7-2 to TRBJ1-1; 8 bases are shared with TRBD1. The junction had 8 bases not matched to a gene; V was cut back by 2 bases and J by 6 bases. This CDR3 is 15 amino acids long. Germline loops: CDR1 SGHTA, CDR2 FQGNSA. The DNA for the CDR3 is TGTGCCAGCAGCTTACTGGCAGGGGGCAGGGCTGAAGCTTTCTTT. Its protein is CASSLLAGGRAEAFF.

The CDR3 bases are TGCGCCAGCAGCTTGAGTGAGAGCTCCTACGAGCAGTACTTC. This encodes CASSLSESSYEQYF. V and J are TRBV5-1 and TRBJ2-7; D is uncertain. CDR1 SGHRS and CDR2 YFSETQ come from the germline V gene. V was pared by 1 base and J by 0 bases, with 8 bases between. This CDR3 is built from 14 residues.

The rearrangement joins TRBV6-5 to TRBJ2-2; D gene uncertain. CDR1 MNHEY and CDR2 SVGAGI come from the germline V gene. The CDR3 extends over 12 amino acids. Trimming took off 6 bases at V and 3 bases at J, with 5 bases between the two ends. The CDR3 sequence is CASRSDTGELFF. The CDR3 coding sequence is TGTGCCAGCAGATCCGACACCGGGGAGCTGTTTTTT.

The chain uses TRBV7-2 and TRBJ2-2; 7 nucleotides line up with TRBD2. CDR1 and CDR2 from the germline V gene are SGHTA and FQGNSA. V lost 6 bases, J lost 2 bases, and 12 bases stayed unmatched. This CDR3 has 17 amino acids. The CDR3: CASSPPGRTRNTGELFF. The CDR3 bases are TGTGCCAGCAGTCCCCCCGGTAGGACTAGAAACACCGGGGAGCTGTTTTTT.